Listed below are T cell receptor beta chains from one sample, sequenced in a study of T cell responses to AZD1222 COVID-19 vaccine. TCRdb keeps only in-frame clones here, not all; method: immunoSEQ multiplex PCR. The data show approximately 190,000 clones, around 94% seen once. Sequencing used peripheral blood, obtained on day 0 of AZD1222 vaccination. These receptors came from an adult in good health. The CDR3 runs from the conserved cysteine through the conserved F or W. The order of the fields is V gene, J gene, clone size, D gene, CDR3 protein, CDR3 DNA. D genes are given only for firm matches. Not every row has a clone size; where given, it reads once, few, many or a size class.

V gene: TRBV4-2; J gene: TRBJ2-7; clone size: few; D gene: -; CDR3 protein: CASSQDLQVRGHEQYF; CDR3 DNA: TGTGCCAGCAGCCAAGACTTACAGGTCCGAGGCCACGAGCAGTACTTC
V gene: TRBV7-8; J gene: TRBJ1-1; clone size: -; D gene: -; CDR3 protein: CASSLGGGNTEAFF; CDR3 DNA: TGTGCCAGCAGCTTAGGAGGGGGGAACACTGAAGCTTTCTTT
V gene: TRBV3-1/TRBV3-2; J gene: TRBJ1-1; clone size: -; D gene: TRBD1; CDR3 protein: CASSSYRGQDTEAFF; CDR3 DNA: TGTGCCAGCAGTTCTTACAGGGGGCAGGACACTGAAGCTTTCTTT
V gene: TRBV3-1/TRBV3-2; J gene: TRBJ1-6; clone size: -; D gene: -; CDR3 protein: CASSQGIGISPLHF; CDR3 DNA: TGTGCCAGCAGCCAAGGTATCGGAATTTCACCCCTCCACTTT
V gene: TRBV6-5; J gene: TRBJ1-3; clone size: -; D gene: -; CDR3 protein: CASRPGAYGNTIYF; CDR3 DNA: TGTGCCAGCAGGCCGGGAGCCTACGGAAACACCATATATTTT
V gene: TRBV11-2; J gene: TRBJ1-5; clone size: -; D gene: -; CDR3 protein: CASSSQGNGQPQHF; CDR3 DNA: TGTGCCAGCAGCTCACAGGGAAACGGCCAGCCCCAGCATTTT
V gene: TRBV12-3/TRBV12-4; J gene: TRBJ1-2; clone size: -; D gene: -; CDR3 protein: CASSWTRGKHTF; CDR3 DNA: TGTGCCAGCAGTTGGACGAGAGGGAAGCACACCTTC
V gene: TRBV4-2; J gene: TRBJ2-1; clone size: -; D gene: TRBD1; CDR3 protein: CASTGTGPNEQFF; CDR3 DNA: TGTGCCAGCACGGGGACAGGGCCCAATGAGCAGTTCTTC
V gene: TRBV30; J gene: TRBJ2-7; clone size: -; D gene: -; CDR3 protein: CAWSAASYEQYF; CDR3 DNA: TGTGCCTGGAGCGCAGCGTCCTACGAGCAGTACTTC
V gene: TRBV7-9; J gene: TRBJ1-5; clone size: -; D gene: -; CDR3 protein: CASSGGAYSNQPQHF; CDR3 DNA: TGTGCCAGCAGCGGAGGGGCTTATAGCAATCAGCCCCAGCATTTT